The 4 T cell receptor beta chains in this list originate from one sample, sequenced in a study of identifying expanded T cells in peripheral blood. The method was immunoSEQ multiplex PCR; TCRdb's version includes in-frame clones alone and lacks a portion of them. The sample records roughly 96,000 clones, approximately 85% being singletons. Sequencing was carried out using blood. The source of these receptors is a person aged 18 to 75 in good health.

Written as DNA, the CDR3 is TGTGCCAGCAGCTTCCCGGGACAGGGGGCCTTAAGGGCTTTCTTT. Translated: CASSFPGQGALRAFF. The chain links TRBV5-5 to TRBJ1-1; 12 nucleotides line up with TRBD1. This CDR3 has 15 residues. Per germline, CDR1 SGHKS and CDR2 YYEKEE (reference sequence). V was clipped by 2 bases and J by 11 bases; unmatched bases: 10. The variable domain in full, with the rest retrieved from reference TRBV5-5 and TRBJ1-1, is DAGVTQSPTHLIKTRGQQVTLRCSPISGHKSVSWYQQVLGQGPQFIFQYYEKEERGRGNFPDRFSARQFPNYSSELNVNALLLGDSALYLCASSFPGQGALRAFFGQGTRLTVV.

This chain links TRBV29-1 with TRBJ2-1; 13 nucleotides align to TRBD2. Germline CDR1 and CDR2: SQVTM and ANQGSEA. Trimming cost V 6 bases and J 5 bases; bases outside gene matches: 4. This CDR3 region has 14 residues. The CDR3 region has the DNA TGCAGCGTGAGGGGACTAGCGGGGAACAATGAGCAGTTCTTC. Its translation is CSVRGLAGNNEQFF.

This clone came up a few times. The genes are TRBV5-6 and TRBJ2-6, with D uncertain. Germline V gives CDR1 SGHDT, CDR2 YYEEEE. Trimming shortened V by 5 bases and J by 0 bases, and 6 bases separated the two germline ends. The CDR3 runs 14 residues. The DNA of the CDR3 is TGTGCCAGCAGGTCACACTCTGGGGCCAACGTCCTGACTTTC. This sequence encodes CASRSHSGANVLTF.

The chain employs TRBV9 and TRBJ1-3, with D uncertain. This CDR3 has 16 residues. CDR1 and CDR2 from the germline V gene are SGDLS and YYNGEE. Trimming took 4 bases from V and 0 from J, leaving 14 bases between them. Written as DNA, the CDR3 is TGTGCCAGCAGCACGGACCCGGGGAGCTCTGGAAACACCATATATTTT. Encoded protein: CASSTDPGSSGNTIYF.